This TCR beta chain was captured by sequencing in a study of shared clonotypes between healthy human individuals (dated by TCRdb to 2018 to 2020). Looking at the study overall: The cohort comprised a couple of women and a few men aged 18 to 49 years. To estimate repertoire size and how much clonotype sharing occurs between individuals, the study deeply sequenced the blood TCR repertoires of about five healthy adults. For each donor, three plates each were used for CD4 naive and CD4 memory, two plates were used for CD8 naive, and one plate was used for CD8 memory. To increase sequencing depth and limit assay-specific biases, different laboratories used diverse techniques to prepare libraries and sequence TCR repertoires. Between about 0.8 and 8.9 billion PBMCs per donor were obtained by leukapheresis.

Using the deep immunoSEQ assay, TCR CDR3 regions were amplified from genomic DNA by multiplex PCR. Extracted genomic DNA from each cell subset was distributed evenly across all wells of several immunoSEQ 96-well plates, and each plate was treated as a replicate. Each replicate PCR for sorted subsets received roughly 0.2 ug genomic DNA, equal to some 32,000 T cell genomes. Purified libraries were measured with a Qubit 3.0 fluorometer, size-checked on a Bioanalyzer 2100, and measured again with the KAPA Library Quantification kit. A separate single-read 150-cycle Illumina NextSeq 550 flow cell was used to sequence each immunoSEQ 96-well plate. The study's processing was this. Because the immunoSEQ output included only junctional sequences and no quality scores, the filtering could not be the same as the filtering used for full-length reads. Sequences were annotated with PyIR, a Python wrapper for IgBLAST v1.9, and V/J genes and CDR3 were assigned using IMGT germline references. Reads with weak V/J assignments (E-value above 1e-6), missing CDR3, stop codons, out-of-frame junctions, or ambiguous translated residues were removed. V3J clonotypes were defined by identical inferred V gene, J gene, and CDR3 amino acid sequence. Percentage overlap between repertoires was calculated by dividing the number of shared unique clonotypes by the size of the smaller repertoire. Repertoire richness was assessed with RTK rarefaction, the Chao1 estimator, and Recon v2.1 estimates of unobserved clonotypes. Generation probabilities were computed with OLGA for all TCRbeta clonotypes obtained by the gDNA method from a handful of donors. As stored in TCRdb, this immuneACCESS dataset retains in-frame rearrangements with V and J assigned. A fraction of the clones does not appear; measured against another copy, unresolved V genes explain less than half of the discrepancy, and the remainder lacks a known reason. The V and J calls and clone size come from that table; D and trimming were worked out from the DNA. This sample lists about 2.4 million clones; over 85% were detected once. The ten largest clones capture about 0.34% of the sample.

The donors were healthy, HIV-negative adults with no recently reported acute infections or vaccinations. Only Caucasian adults living in Nashville, Tennessee, USA were represented among the donors. CD4+ T cells were enriched by magnetic negative selection, after which naive cells were positively selected on CD45RA and the negative fraction was taken as the memory subset. After blood collection by leukapheresis, PBMCs were isolated using Ficoll-Histopaque density gradient centrifugation and then cryopreserved in the vapor phase of liquid nitrogen. Purity and quantity of every magnetically sorted T cell population were checked by analytical flow cytometry. Each sorted fraction had its genomic DNA isolated and then quantified by UV absorbance on a Nanodrop 2000c. The CDR1 and CDR2 encoded by the germline V gene (reference sequence) are MNHEY and SMNVEV. A distance of 15 bases separates the germline ends of V and J, which lose 6 bases and 3 bases respectively. Taken from cysteine to phenylalanine, the CDR3 has 14 residues. The only DNA kept is the CDR3, 42 bases in frame from the first base.

About this clone: Its antigen is not yet known. The input lacks base qualities; no much larger clone sits a single base away.

The study at large found these results: Sampling was limited to blood, and TCR repertoires in tissue likely differ from TCR repertoires in blood. Higher generation probabilities were observed for clonotypes shared by all four sorted-subset donors than for non-shared clonotypes. Naive subsets generally had larger estimated clonotype richness than memory subsets did. Based on pairwise subsampling, the degree of clonotype sharing among donors was expected to be affected by sequencing depth. Sharing across several donors was observed for about 5% of naive CD4, over 3% of naive CD8, around 2.5% of memory CD4, and roughly 0.4% of memory CD8 clonotypes. Even with the large sequencing depth, rarefaction of the sorted-subset datasets indicated that sequencing was incomplete. The genetic and exposure-history diversity represented was limited by the small number of donors.

The chain is encoded by TRBV27 joined to TRBJ2-7; the D gene assignment is ambiguous. The specimen was naive CD4+ T cells from PBMCs. This specimen's cell subset or site label, per the study, means: CD45RA+ positively selected. The sequence came from a man aged 18-30 years in good health. Some clones in this sample may be carry-over from other donors' samples. This receptor carries the CDR3 CASRSKPSHYEQYF. The sequenced DNA: TGTGCCAGCAGATCAAAACCAAGTCACTACGAGCAGTACTTC.